This T cell receptor (beta chain) was sequenced during a study of OX40 agonist ivuxolimab in advanced cancers. Whole-study context: Participants averaged about 60 years of age (range roughly 23 to 90) and were around 80% male. Approximately 41% of patients had received prior checkpoint inhibitor therapy.

Study findings and constraints: Among the lowest levels of clonal expansion were found in partial responders at 0.1-3.0 mg/kg.

As regards this clone: Antigen: not known. The junction and the germline gene differ at one end; a read error may be behind it.

The CDR3 covers 13 residues. CDR1 is ENHRY, CDR2 SYGVKD, per germline. The method was immunoSEQ multiplex PCR; TCRdb's version includes in-frame clones alone and lacks a portion of them. The table includes approximately 89,000 clones, roughly 87% detected once. The chain links TRBV10-3 to TRBJ2-1, with 7 bases lining up with TRBD1. The sample consisted of CD4+ or CD8+ T cells sorted from blood, taken in a trial of the OX40 agonist ivuxolimab. This TCR was recovered from an adult with an advanced solid tumor such as melanoma, head and neck, liver or kidney cancer. The CDR3 loop is CAINQGQYNGQFF. The CDR3 bases are TGTGCCATCAACCAGGGACAGTACAATGGGCAGTTCTTC.